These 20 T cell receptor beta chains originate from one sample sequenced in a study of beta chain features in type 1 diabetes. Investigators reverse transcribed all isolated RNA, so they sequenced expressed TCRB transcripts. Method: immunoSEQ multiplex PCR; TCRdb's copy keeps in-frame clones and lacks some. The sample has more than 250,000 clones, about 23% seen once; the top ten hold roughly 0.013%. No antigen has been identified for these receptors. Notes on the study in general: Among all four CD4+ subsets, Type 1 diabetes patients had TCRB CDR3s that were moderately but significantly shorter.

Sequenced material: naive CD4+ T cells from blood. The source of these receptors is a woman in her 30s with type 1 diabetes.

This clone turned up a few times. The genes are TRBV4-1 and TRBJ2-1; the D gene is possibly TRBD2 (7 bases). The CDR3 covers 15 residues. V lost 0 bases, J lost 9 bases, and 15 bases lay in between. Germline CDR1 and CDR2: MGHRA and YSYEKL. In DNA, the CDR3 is TGCGCCAGCAGCCAAGATCGGGGGGCGTTCGGTGAGCAGTTCTTC. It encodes CASSQDRGAFGEQFF.

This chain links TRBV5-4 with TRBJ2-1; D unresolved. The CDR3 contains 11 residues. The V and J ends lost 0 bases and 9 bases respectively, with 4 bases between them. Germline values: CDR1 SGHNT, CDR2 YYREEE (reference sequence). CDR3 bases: TGTGCCAGCAGCTTGGGAGCTGAGCAGTTCTTC. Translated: CASSLGAEQFF.

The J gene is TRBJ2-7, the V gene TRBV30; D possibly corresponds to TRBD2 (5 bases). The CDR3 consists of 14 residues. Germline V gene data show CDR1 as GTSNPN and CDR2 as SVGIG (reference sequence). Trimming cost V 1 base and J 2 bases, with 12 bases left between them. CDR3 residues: CAWSESTGTYEQYF. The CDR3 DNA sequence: TGTGCCTGGAGTGAATCAACGGGGACCTACGAGCAGTACTTC. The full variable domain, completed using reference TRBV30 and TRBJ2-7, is SQTIHQWPATLVQPVGSPLSLECTVEGTSNPNLYWYRQAAGRGLQLLFYSVGIGQISSEVPQNLSASRPQDRQFILSSKKLLLSDSGFYLCAWSESTGTYEQYFGPGTRLTVT.

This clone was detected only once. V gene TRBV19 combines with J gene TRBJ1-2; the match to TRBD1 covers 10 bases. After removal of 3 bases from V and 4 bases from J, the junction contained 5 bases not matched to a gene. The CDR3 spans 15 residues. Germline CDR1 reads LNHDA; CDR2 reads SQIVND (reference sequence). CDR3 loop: CASSISTGGAYGYTF. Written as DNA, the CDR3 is TGTGCCAGTAGTATTTCGACAGGGGGCGCCTATGGCTACACCTTC.

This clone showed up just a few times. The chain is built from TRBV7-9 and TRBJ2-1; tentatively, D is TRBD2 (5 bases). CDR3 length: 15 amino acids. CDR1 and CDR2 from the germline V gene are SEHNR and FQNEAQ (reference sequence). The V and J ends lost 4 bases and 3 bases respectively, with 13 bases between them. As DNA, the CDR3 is TGTGCCAGCAGCTCCGGACTGATACTCTACAATGAGCAGTTCTTC. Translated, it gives CASSSGLILYNEQFF.

The CDR3 here is CASSVGTDMNTEAFF. DNA of the CDR3: TGTGCCAGCAGCGTAGGTACAGATATGAACACTGAAGCTTTCTTT. The chain uses TRBV9 and TRBJ1-1, with D unresolved. CDR1 and CDR2 from the germline V gene are SGDLS and YYNGEE. The length of the CDR3 is 15 residues. V lost 0 bases, J lost 0 bases, and 9 bases lay in between.

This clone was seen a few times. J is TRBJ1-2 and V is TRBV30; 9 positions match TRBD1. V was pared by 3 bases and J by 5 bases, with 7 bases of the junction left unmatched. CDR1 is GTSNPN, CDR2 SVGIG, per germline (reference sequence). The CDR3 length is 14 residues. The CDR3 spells CAWRGTGSNYGYTF. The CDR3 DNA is TGTGCCTGGAGGGGGACAGGGAGTAATTATGGCTACACCTTC.

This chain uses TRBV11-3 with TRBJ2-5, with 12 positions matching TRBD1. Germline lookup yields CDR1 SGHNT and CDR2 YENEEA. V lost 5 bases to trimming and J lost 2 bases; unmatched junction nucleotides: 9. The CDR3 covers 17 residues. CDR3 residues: CASSPGTGGVRQETQYF. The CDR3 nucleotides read TGTGCCAGCAGCCCCGGGACAGGGGGCGTTAGGCAAGAGACCCAGTACTTC.

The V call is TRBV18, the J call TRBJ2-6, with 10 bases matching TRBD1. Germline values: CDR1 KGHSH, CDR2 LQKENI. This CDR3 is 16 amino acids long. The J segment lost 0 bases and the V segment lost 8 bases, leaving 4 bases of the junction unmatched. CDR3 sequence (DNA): TGTGCCAGCGCGACAGGGGGCGTCTCTGGGGCCAACGTCCTGACTTTC. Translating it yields CASATGGVSGANVLTF.

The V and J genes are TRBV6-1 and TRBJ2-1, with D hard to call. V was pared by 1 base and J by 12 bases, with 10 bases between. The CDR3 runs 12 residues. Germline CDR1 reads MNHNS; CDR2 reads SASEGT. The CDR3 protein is CASSEVSHRQFF. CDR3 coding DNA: TGTGCCAGCAGTGAAGTGAGTCACCGGCAGTTCTTC.

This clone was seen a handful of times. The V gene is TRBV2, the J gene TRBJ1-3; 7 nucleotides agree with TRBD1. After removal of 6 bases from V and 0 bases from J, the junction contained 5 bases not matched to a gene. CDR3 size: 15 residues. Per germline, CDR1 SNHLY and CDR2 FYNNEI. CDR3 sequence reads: CASSEQGNSGNTIYF. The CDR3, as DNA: TGTGCCAGCAGCGAACAGGGGAACTCTGGAAACACCATATATTTT.

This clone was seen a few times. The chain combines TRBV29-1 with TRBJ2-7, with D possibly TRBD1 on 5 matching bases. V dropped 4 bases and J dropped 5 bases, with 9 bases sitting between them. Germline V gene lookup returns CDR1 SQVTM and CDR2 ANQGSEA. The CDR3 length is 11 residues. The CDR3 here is CSVVGVHEQYF. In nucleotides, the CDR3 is TGCAGCGTTGTAGGGGTCCACGAGCAGTACTTC.

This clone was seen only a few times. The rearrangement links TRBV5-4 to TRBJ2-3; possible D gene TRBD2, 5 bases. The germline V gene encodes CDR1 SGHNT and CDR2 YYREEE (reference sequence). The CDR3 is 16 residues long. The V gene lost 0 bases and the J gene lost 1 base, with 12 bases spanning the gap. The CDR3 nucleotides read TGTGCCAGCAGCTTGGTTACGGGAATTGGCACAGATACGCAGTATTTT. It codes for CASSLVTGIGTDTQYF.

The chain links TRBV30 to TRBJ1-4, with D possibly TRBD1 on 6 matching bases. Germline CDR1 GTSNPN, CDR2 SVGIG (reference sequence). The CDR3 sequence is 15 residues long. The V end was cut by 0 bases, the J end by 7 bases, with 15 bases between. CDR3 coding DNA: TGTGCCTGGAGTGTATTAGGACAGCAGGGTGAAAAACTGTTTTTT. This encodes CAWSVLGQQGEKLFF. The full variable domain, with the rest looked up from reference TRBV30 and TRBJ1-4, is SQTIHQWPATLVQPVGSPLSLECTVEGTSNPNLYWYRQAAGRGLQLLFYSVGIGQISSEVPQNLSASRPQDRQFILSSKKLLLSDSGFYLCAWSVLGQQGEKLFFGSGTQLSVL.

The CDR3 nucleotides are TGCAGTGCCGTTCTCAATGAGCAGTTCTTC. This encodes CSAVLNEQFF. The V and J genes are TRBV20-1 and TRBJ2-1; D gene ambiguous. V dropped 6 bases and J dropped 6 bases, with 6 bases sitting between them. The CDR3 covers 10 residues. Germline CDR1 reads DFQATT; CDR2 reads SNEGSKA (reference sequence).

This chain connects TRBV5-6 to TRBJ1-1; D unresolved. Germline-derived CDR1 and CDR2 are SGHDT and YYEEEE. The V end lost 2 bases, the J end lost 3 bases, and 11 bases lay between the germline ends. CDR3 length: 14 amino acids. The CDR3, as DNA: TGTGCCAGCAGCTTCGACACTCAGGACACTGAAGCTTTCTTT. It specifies CASSFDTQDTEAFF. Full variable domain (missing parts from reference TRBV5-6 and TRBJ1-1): DAGVTQSPTHLIKTRGQQVTLRCSPKSGHDTVSWYQQALGQGPQFIFQYYEEEERQRGNFPDRFSGHQFPNYSSELNVNALLLGDSALYLCASSFDTQDTEAFFGQGTRLTVV.

The CDR3: CASSLRQGDGYTF. CDR3 in DNA: TGTGCCAGCAGCTTACGACAGGGTGATGGCTACACCTTC. This chain joins TRBV7-9 and TRBJ1-2; TRBD1 aligns across 7 bases. The germline gives CDR1 SEHNR, CDR2 FQNEAQ (reference sequence). CDR3 length: 13 amino acids. V was pared by 2 bases and J by 6 bases, with 3 bases of the junction left unmatched. Looking up the rest from reference TRBV7-9 and TRBJ1-2 gives the full variable domain: DTGVSQNPRHKITKRGQNVTFRCDPISEHNRLYWYRQTLGQGPEFLTYFQNEAQLEKSRLLSDRFSAERPKGSFSTLEIQRTEQGDSAMYLCASSLRQGDGYTFGSGTRLTVV.

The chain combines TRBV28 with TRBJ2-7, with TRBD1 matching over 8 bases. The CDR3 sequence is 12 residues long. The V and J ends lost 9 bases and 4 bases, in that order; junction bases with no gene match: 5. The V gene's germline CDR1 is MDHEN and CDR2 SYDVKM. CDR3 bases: TGTGCCAGTACGGACAGGGCTTACGAGCAGTACTTC. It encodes CASTDRAYEQYF.

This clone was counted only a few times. The CDR3 coding sequence is TGTGCCTGGGCCGGGACAGGGCTTCAGCCCCAGCATTTT. Translating gives CAWAGTGLQPQHF. V and J are TRBV30 and TRBJ1-5; TRBD1 matches 9 bases. The CDR3 loop spans 13 amino acids. Per the germline V gene, CDR1 is GTSNPN and CDR2 is SVGIG (reference sequence). With V trimmed by 5 bases and J by 6 bases, 5 bases remained unmatched.

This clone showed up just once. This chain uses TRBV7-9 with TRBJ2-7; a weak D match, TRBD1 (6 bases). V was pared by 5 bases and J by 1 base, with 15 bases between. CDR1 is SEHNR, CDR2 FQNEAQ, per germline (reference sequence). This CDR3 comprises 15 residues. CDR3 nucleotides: TGTGCCAGCAGCCCACAGGGTTTGGGATCCTACGAGCAGTACTTC. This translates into CASSPQGLGSYEQYF.